These 31 T cell receptor beta chains originate from one sample sequenced in a study of T cells after yellow fever vaccination. TCRdb re-derived calls from the 5' RACE reads in MiXCR, one entry per CDR3 protein. The sample lists 40,000 to 50,000 distinct CDR3 sequences; more than 6% were seen once. Sequenced here: PBMCs, either bulk or a sorted T-cell subset (CD4+, CD8+, memory, or dextramer-sorted; not recorded which), sampled 45 days after the yellow fever booster vaccination. The source of these receptors is a man under 40 who received the YFV17D yellow fever vaccine.

With respect to this clonotype: At one end the junction does not follow the germline gene, possibly because of a read error. The chain carries TRBV15 and TRBJ1-2; D uncertain. Germline V gene lookup returns CDR1 LNHNV and CDR2 YYDKDF (reference sequence). The CDR3 sequence is 14 residues long. The CDR3 loop reads CATRRDLGNYGYTF. CDR3 in DNA: TGTGCCACCAGGAGAGACCTCGGGAACTATGGCTACACCTTC.

This clonotype has ten or more counts. This chain connects TRBV20-1 to TRBJ2-1, with D unresolved. From germline, CDR1 is DFQATT and CDR2 SNEGSKA (reference sequence). The ends were cut back, 0 bases at V and 9 bases at J, with 9 bases in the middle. The CDR3 is made up of 12 amino acids. The CDR3 sequence: CSAREVVVEQFF. CDR3 nucleotide sequence: TGCAGTGCTAGAGAGGTGGTTGTTGAGCAGTTCTTC.

Notes on this clonotype: A junction boundary mismatches the germline segment, possibly from a read error. CDR3 bases: TGTGCCAGCAGGGGGGGGTACGGGCAGTACTTC. Its translation is CASRGGYGQYF. The chain employs TRBV28 and TRBJ2-7; 7 bases map to TRBD2. CDR3 size: 11 residues. CDR1 is MDHEN and CDR2 is SYDVKM in the germline V gene.

Concerning this clonotype itself: Being one base from a much bigger clone, this may be a read error. This chain joins TRBV12-3 or TRBV12-4 and TRBJ2-1, with 9 bases lining up with TRBD2. The CDR3 length is 19 residues. CDR3 sequence: CTSSLELAGLGDLYNEQFF. CDR3 bases: TGTACCAGCAGTTTAGAACTAGCGGGCTTGGGGGACCTTTACAATGAGCAGTTCTTC.

This clonotype was recorded a few times. The V gene is TRBV5-6, the J gene TRBJ2-2; 8 nucleotides match TRBD2. This CDR3 region has 15 residues. Per germline, CDR1 SGHDT and CDR2 YYEEEE. J gave up 6 bases and V 4 bases, and 8 bases lay outside the gene matches. In DNA, the CDR3 is TGTGCCAGCAGCACCCCGCAGCGGGAGTCCGGGGAGCTGTTTTTT. Translated: CASSTPQRESGELFF.

This clonotype has only a few counts. This chain links TRBV27 with TRBJ2-1; TRBD2 matches 8 bases. With 2 bases clipped from V and 5 bases from J, the junction kept 8 bases outside the gene matches. This CDR3 region has 16 residues. CDR1 is MNHEY and CDR2 is SMNVEV in the germline V gene (reference sequence). The CDR3 coding sequence is TGTGCCAGCAGTTTACTACGGACTAGCCGGGACAATGAGCAGTTCTTC. This sequence encodes CASSLLRTSRDNEQFF.

This clonotype was picked up many times. V is TRBV12-3 or TRBV12-4 and J is TRBJ2-1, with TRBD2 as a possible D gene (6 bases). The V end was cut by 7 bases, the J end by 12 bases, with 16 bases between. The CDR3 is 12 amino acids. This CDR3 reads CASNSAGQRQFF. The CDR3 nucleotides read TGTGCCAGCAATTCGGCGGGGCAGAGGCAGTTCTTC.

This clonotype was picked up many times. V and J are TRBV20-1 and TRBJ2-1; D is ambiguous. This CDR3 region has 10 residues. Germline CDR1 reads DFQATT; CDR2 reads SNEGSKA (reference sequence). Trimming stripped 6 bases from V and 9 bases from J, with 9 bases between. CDR3: CSARSSEQFF. In nucleotides, the CDR3 is TGCAGTGCGAGAAGTAGTGAGCAGTTCTTC.

There are a few counts of this clonotype. The genes are TRBV24-1 and TRBJ2-3; possibly TRBD1 for D (6 bases). V lost 4 bases and J lost 2, with 21 bases in between. Germline lookup yields CDR1 KGHDR and CDR2 SFDVKD. The CDR3 loop spans 18 amino acids. The CDR3 region is CATSESPGHGSITDTQYF. CDR3 nucleotides: TGTGCCACCAGTGAGTCCCCGGGACACGGGTCGATCACAGATACGCAGTATTTT.

This clonotype turned up a few times. The gene calls are TRBV14 and TRBJ1-2; perhaps TRBD1 as D (5 bases). The CDR3 runs 12 residues. Germline CDR1 reads SGHDN; CDR2 reads FVKESK. The V and J ends lost 4 bases and 4 bases respectively, with 7 bases between them. The CDR3 nucleotides read TGTGCCAGCAGCCCGGGACTCTATGGCTACACCTTC. It specifies CASSPGLYGYTF.

The chain recombines TRBV7-2 with TRBJ1-3; 7 bases map to TRBD1. This CDR3 comprises 15 residues. V shed 5 bases and J 4 bases; nucleotides not matched to a gene: 8. Germline V gene lookup returns CDR1 SGHTA and CDR2 FQGNSA. CDR3 sequence reads: CASSPWTGSGNTIYF. CDR3 coding DNA: TGTGCCAGCAGCCCCTGGACAGGTTCGGGAAACACCATATATTTT.

The sample holds many counts of this clonotype. The chain uses TRBV5-1 and TRBJ2-1; no definite D call. V was pared by 1 base and J by 7 bases, with 15 bases between. Germline CDR1 reads SGHRS; CDR2 reads YFSETQ. The CDR3 runs 15 residues. CDR3 loop: CASSLQPTRENEQFF. In DNA, the CDR3 is TGCGCCAGCAGCTTGCAGCCCACAAGAGAAAATGAGCAGTTCTTC.

The rearrangement uses TRBV5-1 and TRBJ2-5, with 7 bases aligning to TRBD2. Trimming at V came to 8 bases and at J to 2 bases, leaving 12 bases not matched to a gene. Looked up from germline, CDR1 is SGHRS and CDR2 is YFSETQ. This CDR3 region has 15 residues. The CDR3 loop is CASKIGAGAQETQYF. In DNA, the CDR3 is TGCGCCAGTAAGATAGGGGCGGGAGCTCAAGAGACCCAGTACTTC.

This clonotype has a count of ten or more. The chain links TRBV5-1 to TRBJ2-3; D remains unclear. The CDR3 totals 15 residues. CDR1 and CDR2 (germline): SGHRS, YFSETQ. Trimming left V 4 bases short and J 2 bases short, with 14 bases between. The CDR3 nucleotides read TGCGCCAGCAGCCGAGATAGGGATCTCACAGATACGCAGTATTTT. It codes for CASSRDRDLTDTQYF.

The chain links TRBV7-9 to TRBJ1-4; TRBD1 matches 7 bases. The germline V gene has CDR1 SEHNR and CDR2 FQNEAQ (reference sequence). This CDR3 region has 17 residues. Trimming took 2 bases from V and 4 from J; bases not matched to a gene: 10. The CDR3 reads CASSLLDAGQLNEKLFF. Here the CDR3 DNA reads TGTGCCAGCAGCTTACTGGATGCGGGACAGCTTAATGAAAAACTGTTTTTT. The full variable domain, completed using reference TRBV7-9 and TRBJ1-4, is DTGVSQNPRHKITKRGQNVTFRCDPISEHNRLYWYRQTLGQGPEFLTYFQNEAQLEKSRLLSDRFSAERPKGSFSTLEIQRTEQGDSAMYLCASSLLDAGQLNEKLFFGSGTQLSVL.

This clonotype appeared a few times. The chain uses TRBV20-1 and TRBJ2-1, with 12 bases fitting TRBD2. The V gene end was trimmed by 4 bases and the J gene end by 4 bases; junction bases not matched to a gene: 5. The CDR3 sequence is 15 residues long. Germline V gives CDR1 DFQATT, CDR2 SNEGSKA (reference sequence). CDR3 loop: CSATSLAGGYNEQFF. For the CDR3, the DNA is TGCAGTGCTACCTCACTAGCGGGAGGTTACAATGAGCAGTTCTTC.

This clonotype showed up many times. The chain combines TRBV7-2 with TRBJ2-5; D gene unclear. CDR1 is SGHTA, CDR2 FQGNSA, per germline. Trimming shortened V by 1 base and J by 3 bases, and 9 bases separated the two germline ends. CDR3 length: 14 amino acids. For the CDR3, the DNA is TGTGCCAGCAGCTTAGGGCAGGCCAAAGAGACCCAGTACTTC. Translating gives CASSLGQAKETQYF.

Comment on this clonotype: This may be a read error, as it is one base from a much larger clone. Here the CDR3 omits its conserved ending phenylalanine or tryptophan, so a read error is the likely source. No DNA is shown, since the ends of the CDR3 on it are uncertain; the CDR3 is the one TCRdb lists. The chain combines TRBV20-1 with TRBJ2-3; TRBD2 is the table's D call and was not checked against the DNA. The germline CDR1 and CDR2 sequences are DFQATT and SNEGSKA (reference sequence). The CDR3 sequence runs 11 residues, both termini included. The CDR3 spells CSARAPPIRYI.

V usage is TRBV6-2 or TRBV6-3 and J usage is TRBJ2-7; D possibly matches TRBD1 or TRBD2 (5 bases each). Trimming took 11 bases from V and 9 from J, leaving 17 bases between them. The CDR3 runs to 11 residues. CDR1 and CDR2 from the germline V gene are MNHEY and SVGEGT. The CDR3 DNA reads TGTGCCTCCGGGGCAATTTCATGGCAGTACTTC. It yields the protein CASGAISWQYF.

At least ten counts were recorded for this clonotype. V usage is TRBV20-1 and J usage is TRBJ2-1; D uncertain. The germline CDR1 and CDR2 sequences are DFQATT and SNEGSKA (reference sequence). The germline V and J ends were trimmed by 2 bases and 12 bases, with 11 bases remaining between them. CDR3 length: 11 residues. The CDR3 DNA is TGCAGTGCTAGACAGCTAAGGTCGCAGTTCTTC. The encoded protein is CSARQLRSQFF.

The gene calls are TRBV28 and TRBJ2-1; TRBD2 aligns across 7 bases. The CDR3 has 15 residues. Germline V gives CDR1 MDHEN, CDR2 SYDVKM. Trimming took 7 bases from V and 4 from J; bases not matched to a gene: 10. The chain's CDR3 is CASTVGGRVYNEQFF. The CDR3 nucleotides read TGTGCCAGCACCGTGGGGGGGAGGGTTTACAATGAGCAGTTCTTC.

This clonotype appeared a single time. J is TRBJ2-3 and V is TRBV3-1, with D perhaps TRBD1 (6 bases). The CDR3 loop spans 18 amino acids. Deletions cut 10 bases from V and 8 bases from J, with 34 bases between. Germline assignment: CDR1 LGHDT and CDR2 YNNKEL (reference sequence). The DNA of the CDR3 is TGTGCCACCTGCCAAGATCCTTCAGGGACAAGCTCGCGTCGTACGCAGTATTTT. Residues: CATCQDPSGTSSRRTQYF.

The rearrangement links TRBV7-2 to TRBJ2-6; D gene ambiguous. CDR3 length: 15 amino acids. V was shortened by 5 bases and J by 0 bases, with 8 bases between the two germline ends. CDR1 SGHTA and CDR2 FQGNSA come from the germline V gene. DNA of the CDR3: TGTGCCAGCAGCGAACGTACCTCTGGGGCCAACGTCCTGACTTTC. This encodes CASSERTSGANVLTF.

This clonotype was observed many times. This chain connects TRBV18 to TRBJ1-5, with D unresolved. The CDR3 consists of 12 residues. Between the trimmed V and J ends, which lost 2 bases and 6 bases, there was a span of 5 bases. CDR1 is KGHSH and CDR2 is LQKENI in the germline V gene. Here the CDR3 reads CASSPGGQPQHF. The DNA of the CDR3 is TGTGCCAGCTCACCAGGCGGTCAGCCCCAGCATTTT.

The chain links TRBV29-1 to TRBJ1-1; D possibly corresponds to TRBD1 (5 bases). This CDR3 region has 13 residues. Germline CDR1 and CDR2: SQVTM and ANQGSEA. V gave up 7 bases and J gave up 2 bases, with 14 bases separating them. Here the CDR3 reads CSGNKQVNTEAFF. The CDR3 DNA sequence: TGCAGCGGAAATAAACAGGTCAACACTGAAGCTTTCTTT.

This clonotype was counted ten times or more. DNA for the CDR3: TGTGCCAGCAGTTACGCCCCAGGAGAGCAGTTCTTC. This codes for CASSYAPGEQFF. V gene TRBV6-2 or TRBV6-3 combines with J gene TRBJ2-1; D ambiguous. V was cut by 2 bases and J by 10 bases, with 9 bases left in between. This CDR3 comprises 12 residues. Germline V CDR1 and CDR2: MNHEY, SVGEGT.

The chain links TRBV29-1 to TRBJ1-2; 7 positions agree with TRBD1. The V and J ends lost 7 bases and 0 bases, in that order; junction bases with no gene match: 11. Germline CDR1 SQVTM, CDR2 ANQGSEA. The CDR3 length is 15 residues. The CDR3 loop reads CSAVPQGRANYGYTF. The DNA of the CDR3 is TGCAGCGCTGTGCCACAGGGGCGAGCTAACTATGGCTACACCTTC.

This clonotype was seen repeatedly, ten times or more. V usage is TRBV29-1 and J usage is TRBJ2-7; D is perhaps TRBD2 (6 bases). Germline lookup yields CDR1 SQVTM and CDR2 ANQGSEA. The CDR3 runs to 14 residues. Trimming cost V 7 bases and J 5 bases, with 21 bases left between them. CDR3 loop: CSAAQSGTLDEQYF. CDR3 coding DNA: TGCAGCGCAGCCCAATCCGGGACTTTAGACGAGCAGTACTTC.

This clonotype was picked up many times. The chain links TRBV21-1 to TRBJ2-7; the table's D call, TRBD1, has no DNA check behind it. TRBV21-1 is deemed a pseudogene. The CDR3 is made up of 14 amino acids. The CDR3 nucleotides are TGTGCCAGCAGCAAGGGACAGGGTGGGTCCGAGCAGTACTTC. Its translation: CASSKGQGGSEQYF.

Many counts were recorded for this clonotype. V and J are TRBV2 and TRBJ2-5; D remains ambiguous. The ends were cut back, 8 bases at V and 5 bases at J, with 9 bases in the middle. The CDR3 spans 11 residues. The germline gives CDR1 SNHLY, CDR2 FYNNEI. The CDR3 DNA sequence: TGTGCCAGCCAACTTTTGGAGACCCAGTACTTC. Residues: CASQLLETQYF.

This clonotype was observed a few times. This chain connects TRBV6-1 to TRBJ2-6, with 13 bases matching TRBD2. The germline gives CDR1 MNHNS, CDR2 SASEGT. CDR3 length: 19 residues. V was clipped by 8 bases and J by 2 bases; unmatched bases: 12. The CDR3: CASGVVLGLAGAGANVLTF. The CDR3 bases are TGTGCCAGCGGTGTAGTCCTCGGACTAGCGGGAGCTGGGGCCAACGTCCTGACTTTC.